This T cell receptor (beta chain) was retrieved from a study of follicular helper T cells after annual influenza vaccination. Trimming removed 4 bases from V and 4 bases from J; junction bases left unmatched: 7. The CDR3 has 15 residues. Germline-derived CDR1 and CDR2 are MDHEN and SYDVKM. The table came from immunoSEQ multiplex PCR; TCRdb's copy has only in-frame clones and leaves some out. Of some 1,300 clones in the sample, around 68% were seen once. In regard to this clone: As yet, its antigen is unknown.

Findings and limits, study-wide: Yearly vaccinations repeatedly recalled conserved clonotypes in ICOS+CD38+ cTfh. ICOS-CD38- cTfh most often held earlier Day 7 ICOS+CD38+ clones. Just roughly 9.5-23% of cells analyzed had recovered productive TCRB sequences.

Time point reported: 2014-2015 season, 7 days after vaccination. The chain employs TRBV28 and TRBJ1-3, with TRBD1 matching 7 bases. Sample: CXCR5+ CD38+ circulating T follicular helper cells from blood, taken 7 days after influenza vaccination. Subset noted: circulating Tfh, non-naive CD4+CXCR5+PD-1+ (ICOS+CD38+ or ICOS-CD38-). The receptor comes from an adult who received the influenza vaccine. DNA for the CDR3: TGTGCCAGCAGTTCGCGACAGGGACCCGGAAACACCATATATTTT. This gives the protein CASSSRQGPGNTIYF.